These 8 T cell receptor beta chains were sequenced from one sample in a study of PD-1 blockade in mismatch repair-deficient tumors. The repertoire was sequenced with immunoSEQ multiplex PCR; TCRdb's copy has only in-frame clones and lacks some. The table lists some 120,000 clones, more than 70% of them singletons. The sequences come from peripheral blood, collected just over 70 weeks after starting pembrolizumab. Every receptor here comes from an adult with mismatch repair-deficient cancer.

This clone was found once. V and J are TRBV11-2 and TRBJ2-2; tentatively, D is TRBD2 (6 bases). Germline V gene data show CDR1 as SGHAT and CDR2 as FQNNGV. V lost 10 bases to trimming and J lost 6 bases, with 18 bases between them. The length of the CDR3 is 14 residues. DNA of the CDR3: TGTGCCAATGACGATAGGGAGGATCCCGGGGAGCTGTTTTTT. This gives the protein CANDDREDPGELFF.

The chain recombines TRBV5-4 with TRBJ1-1, with unresolved D. The CDR3 runs 16 residues. Trimming took off 4 bases at V and 6 bases at J, with 22 bases between the two ends. The germline gives CDR1 SGHNT, CDR2 YYREEE (reference sequence). The CDR3 here is CASSGEDVKGYAEAFF. CDR3 in DNA: TGTGCCAGCAGCGGGGAGGACGTGAAGGGATACGCTGAAGCTTTCTTT.

V and J are TRBV27 and TRBJ2-7; D might be TRBD1 (6 bases). This CDR3 is built from 14 residues. Trimming removed 5 bases from V and 2 bases from J, with 13 bases in between. Germline lookup yields CDR1 MNHEY and CDR2 SMNVEV (reference sequence). CDR3 DNA: TGTGCCAGCAGTCCTCCAGGGGAAACCTACGAGCAGTACTTC. As protein: CASSPPGETYEQYF.

The count of this clone is one. The rearrangement uses TRBV5-1 and TRBJ2-7, with D unresolved. The CDR3 contains 14 residues. Germline assignment: CDR1 SGHRS and CDR2 YFSETQ. V was clipped by 0 bases and J by 2 bases, with 9 bases between them. The CDR3 bases are TGCGCCAGCAGCTTGGGTATAGGAACCTACGAGCAGTACTTC. Translation: CASSLGIGTYEQYF.

A single count supports this clone. This chain connects TRBV28 to TRBJ2-3; D is undetermined. Germline V CDR1 and CDR2: MDHEN, SYDVKM. V dropped 6 bases and J dropped 5 bases, with 9 bases sitting between them. The CDR3 consists of 12 residues. CDR3 protein: CASRTVKDTQYF. Written as DNA, the CDR3 is TGTGCCAGCAGAACGGTCAAAGATACGCAGTATTTT.

The chain carries TRBV6-4 and TRBJ2-1; D uncertain. There are 12 residues in the CDR3. Germline V gives CDR1 MRHNA, CDR2 SNTAGT. V lost 7 bases and J lost 4, with 8 bases in between. This CDR3 reads CASISRYNEQFF. In DNA, the CDR3 is TGTGCCAGCATATCTAGGTACAATGAGCAGTTCTTC.

This chain connects TRBV5-5 to TRBJ2-7; no reliable D call. Germline assignment: CDR1 SGHKS and CDR2 YYEKEE (reference sequence). V lost 0 bases and J lost 3, with 13 bases in between. The CDR3 sequence is 15 residues long. As DNA, the CDR3 is TGTGCCAGCAGCTTGGAACCAGACGGAGACTACGAGCAGTACTTC. This sequence encodes CASSLEPDGDYEQYF.

The rearrangement links TRBV30 to TRBJ2-7; TRBD2 matches 13 bases. CDR3 size: 14 residues. The germline gives CDR1 GTSNPN, CDR2 SVGIG (reference sequence). J lost 4 bases, V lost 3 bases, and 3 bases had no gene match. The CDR3 DNA follows: TGTGCCTGGAGACCGACTAGCGGGAGGTACGAGCAGTACTTC. It encodes CAWRPTSGRYEQYF.